Below, 11 T cell receptor beta chains from the same sample are listed, as sequenced in a study of blood T cell repertoires in COVID-19. Libraries were prepared by immunoSEQ multiplex PCR; TCRdb keeps only in-frame clonotypes and omits some of them. Of 90,000 to 100,000 clones listed, around nine tenths are singletons. Source material: peripheral blood. The source is a woman aged 55-70 years with COVID-19, enrolled during active disease.

For this clone: This same CDR3 is encoded by further DNA sequences in the sample. V is TRBV6-5 and J is TRBJ1-2, with 9 bases identical to TRBD1. This CDR3 is built from 12 residues. V was pared by 5 bases and J by 6 bases, with 1 base of the junction left unmatched. Germline loops: CDR1 MNHEY, CDR2 SVGAGI. CDR3 coding DNA: TGTGCCAGCAGTACAGGGGGCGATGGCTACACCTTC. It yields the protein CASSTGGDGYTF.

The CDR3 DNA reads TGTGCCACCAGCTCGGGACAGGGGGCGGGTACTGAAGCTTTCTTT. Amino acid sequence: CATSSGQGAGTEAFF. The rearrangement joins TRBV15 to TRBJ1-1; TRBD1 aligns across 12 bases. V shed 5 bases and J 5 bases; nucleotides not matched to a gene: 6. The germline CDR1 and CDR2 sequences are LNHNV and YYDKDF (reference sequence). CDR3 length: 15 residues.

This clone was detected a few times. The CDR3 sequence is CASTRGSGANVLTF. CDR3 bases: TGCGCCAGCACCCGCGGCTCTGGGGCCAACGTCCTGACTTTC. The chain combines TRBV5-1 with TRBJ2-6; D is undetermined. Germline V gene data show CDR1 as SGHRS and CDR2 as YFSETQ. CDR3 length: 14 residues. V lost 6 bases and J lost 0, with 7 bases in between.

The rearrangement uses TRBV11-2 and TRBJ1-3, with 9 bases identical to TRBD1. Germline loops: CDR1 SGHAT, CDR2 FQNNGV. This CDR3 is 16 amino acids long. Losses at the gene ends were 5 bases for V and 0 bases for J; bases not matched to a gene: 5. CDR3 coding DNA: TGTGCCAGCAGCCTCGGGACAGGGCTCTCTGGAAACACCATATATTTT. This sequence encodes CASSLGTGLSGNTIYF.

The chain joins TRBV7-9 to TRBJ1-1, with 8 bases lining up with TRBD1. J gave up 1 base and V 1 base, and 5 bases lay outside the gene matches. The CDR3 sequence is 16 residues long. Germline loops: CDR1 SEHNR, CDR2 FQNEAQ (reference sequence). CDR3 coding DNA: TGTGCCAGCAGCTTAGGACAGGGGACAGGGAACACTGAAGCTTTCTTT. Its translation is CASSLGQGTGNTEAFF. Based on the CDR3 plus reference TRBV7-9 and TRBJ1-1, the full variable domain is DTGVSQNPRHKITKRGQNVTFRCDPISEHNRLYWYRQTLGQGPEFLTYFQNEAQLEKSRLLSDRFSAERPKGSFSTLEIQRTEQGDSAMYLCASSLGQGTGNTEAFFGQGTRLTVV.

V is TRBV2 and J is TRBJ1-2; D ambiguous. V shed 1 base and J shed 6 bases, with 9 bases lying between them. The CDR3 has 13 residues. CDR1 and CDR2 (germline): SNHLY, FYNNEI. CDR3 DNA: TGTGCCAGCAGTGAAGGGCGACTCGATGGCTACACCTTC. It specifies CASSEGRLDGYTF.

V usage is TRBV6-4 and J usage is TRBJ2-3; 9 bases are a match to TRBD2. Germline CDR1 MRHNA, CDR2 SNTAGT. The CDR3 totals 14 residues. V was pared by 4 bases and J by 3 bases, with 2 bases of the junction left unmatched. Written as DNA, the CDR3 is TGTGCCAGCAGTGGCGGGGGGGCAACAGATACGCAGTATTTT. Protein product: CASSGGGATDTQYF.

The gene calls are TRBV19 and TRBJ1-1, with a tentative D call TRBD1 (6 bases). Trimming shortened V by 5 bases and J by 6 bases, and 13 bases separated the two germline ends. CDR3 size: 13 residues. CDR1 and CDR2 from the germline V gene are LNHDA and SQIVND (reference sequence). The CDR3 DNA is TGTGCCAGTAGTGCCACAGGGACGGCTGAAGCTTTCTTT. The encoded protein is CASSATGTAEAFF.

CDR3 sequence reads: CASSSALADPYEQYF. CDR3 nucleotide sequence: TGCGCCAGCAGCTCCGCCCTAGCGGACCCCTACGAGCAGTACTTC. This chain connects TRBV5-1 to TRBJ2-7, with 7 positions matching TRBD2. The CDR3 spans 15 residues. Per germline, CDR1 SGHRS and CDR2 YFSETQ. V shed 3 bases and J 2 bases; nucleotides not matched to a gene: 8.

A few counts support this clone. V usage is TRBV6-2 or TRBV6-3 and J usage is TRBJ1-4, with a possible D match to TRBD1 (5 bases). V was trimmed by 6 bases and J by 5 bases, leaving 13 bases between them. Germline-derived CDR1 and CDR2 are MNHEY and SVGEGT. The length of the CDR3 is 14 residues. As DNA, the CDR3 is TGTGCCAGCAGCTGGACACCCCCAAATGAAAAACTGTTTTTT. Protein product: CASSWTPPNEKLFF.

This clone occurred a few times. CDR3 in amino acids: CASSPTGMLYGYTF. CDR3 DNA sequence: TGTGCCAGCAGCCCCACAGGAATGCTGTATGGCTACACCTTC. This chain uses TRBV7-2 with TRBJ1-2, with D possibly matching TRBD1 (5 bases). V was cut by 5 bases and J by 5 bases, with 15 bases left in between. This CDR3 contains 14 residues. From germline, CDR1 is SGHTA and CDR2 FQGNSA.